Relative to its sample, the clone carrying this T cell receptor beta chain is large. Its target is unknown. In TCRdb, the reads were re-called with MiXCR into one record per CDR3 protein. This table has approximately 50,000 distinct CDR3 sequences, 15% to 25% appearing once. This entry is derived from a study of T cell repertoires in cytomegalovirus infection. In the study overall: Recently identified HLA-C-restricted CMV epitopes were among the peptides used.

The CDR3 runs to 14 residues. Between the trimmed V and J ends, which lost 6 bases and 3 bases, there was a span of 13 bases. Germline V gives CDR1 MNHEY, CDR2 SMNVEV (reference sequence). The genes are TRBV27 and TRBJ2-3; a weak D match, TRBD2 (5 bases). This TCR derives from a human donor in good health (CMV status not recorded). Some clones in this sample may be carry-over from other donors' samples. Sequencing used CD8+ T cells from cultured PBMCs, obtained from culture after CMV antigen stimulation. CDR3 in amino acids: CASRIGPGTDTQYF. CDR3 DNA: TGTGCCAGCAGGATTGGCCCGGGGACAGATACGCAGTATTTT.